The source of this TCR beta chain is a study of cytomegalovirus exposure and HLA in healthy donors. Study-wide points: Cytomegalovirus association was listed for about 160 TCR beta chains. Most TCRs appeared rarely, but some public TCRs recurred in many donors.

Data came from immunoSEQ multiplex PCR; TCRdb stores just in-frame clones and leaves some out. The sample holds over 150,000 clones, about 86% seen once. Concerning this clone itself: What it binds is not known.

Germline assignment: CDR1 LNHDA and CDR2 SQIVND (reference sequence). The CDR3 is 14 amino acids. V shed 1 base and J shed 1 base, with 8 bases lying between them. The sequenced sample consisted of PBMCs. The chain is built from TRBV19 and TRBJ2-7; the D gene is possibly TRBD2 (5 bases). The sequence was collected from a human donor in good health. CDR3 sequence reads: CASSIVGNSYEQYF. The CDR3 coding sequence is TGTGCCAGTAGTATAGTCGGGAATTCCTACGAGCAGTACTTC.